The 7 T cell receptor beta chains presented below share a single source sample, sequenced in a study of identifying expanded T cells in peripheral blood (dated 2019 in TCRdb). The library was made by the immunoSEQ multiplex PCR assay. Not all clones reach the TCRdb copy of this immuneACCESS table, which keeps in-frame sequences only. Checked studies attribute under half of the gap to unresolved V genes and leave the rest unexplained. In all, the sample holds some 100,000 clones, and around 88% of those were seen once. The top ten clones comprise approximately 18% of the sample. The sequencing sample was made of blood. The receptor set was obtained from a person between 18 and 75 years old in good health.

The chain carries TRBV2 and TRBJ2-3; D call uncertain. The length of the CDR3 is 14 residues. Trimming took 8 bases from V and 4 from J, leaving 16 bases between them. Germline V lookup: CDR1 SNHLY, CDR2 FYNNEI. The DNA for the CDR3 is TGTGCCAGCGGACCCCGGCCATCCCCAGATACGCAGTATTTT. Encoded protein: CASGPRPSPDTQYF. The full variable domain, with the rest looked up from reference TRBV2 and TRBJ2-3, is EPEVTQTPSHQVTQMGQEVILRCVPISNHLYFYWYRQILGQKVEFLVSFYNNEISEKSEIFDDQFSVERPDGSNFTLKIRSTKLEDSAMYFCASGPRPSPDTQYFGPGTRLTVL.

This clone was detected many times. This rearrangement joins TRBV5-1 to TRBJ1-2; 10 bases line up with TRBD1. V gave up 7 bases and J gave up 7 bases; unmatched junction bases: 7. Germline V lookup: CDR1 SGHRS, CDR2 YFSETQ. The CDR3 contains 13 residues. The CDR3 coding sequence is TGCGCCAGCGGGACAGGGGAGGAGGTTGGCTACACCTTC. This gives the protein CASGTGEEVGYTF.

V is TRBV27 and J is TRBJ2-7; TRBD1 matches at 11 bases. Germline V gene lookup returns CDR1 MNHEY and CDR2 SMNVEV (reference sequence). CDR3 size: 16 residues. V was clipped by 5 bases and J by 4 bases; unmatched bases: 10. CDR3 sequence reads: CASSPFPGQGAYEQYF. In DNA form, the CDR3 reads TGTGCCAGCAGTCCGTTCCCAGGACAGGGGGCTTACGAGCAGTACTTC.

Written as DNA, the CDR3 is TGTGCCAGCAGCTTAGGGCAATCATTGAAGGCCGATGGCAATGAGCAGTTCTTC. It encodes CASSLGQSLKADGNEQFF. The chain joins TRBV7-9 to TRBJ2-1, with unresolved D. V dropped 1 base and J dropped 6 bases, with 22 bases sitting between them. Germline-derived CDR1 and CDR2 are SEHNR and FQNEAQ (reference sequence). There are 18 residues in the CDR3.

The chain is built from TRBV18 and TRBJ2-5; 9 bases are shared with TRBD2. The CDR3 sequence is 15 residues long. Germline values: CDR1 KGHSH, CDR2 LQKENI. The ends lost 6 bases at V and 1 base at J; junction bases unmatched: 6. In DNA form, the CDR3 reads TGTGCCAGCTCCCCCGCTAGCGGGGCCCAAGAGACCCAGTACTTC. Its translation: CASSPASGAQETQYF.

This clone has a single count. The chain links TRBV11-1 to TRBJ2-2, with 10 bases fitting TRBD2. V lost 6 bases, J lost 1 base, and 2 bases stayed unmatched. The germline V gene encodes CDR1 SGHAT and CDR2 FQDESV (reference sequence). There are 15 residues in the CDR3. CDR3: CASRPSGGNTGELFF. DNA of the CDR3: TGTGCCAGCAGACCTAGCGGGGGGAACACCGGGGAGCTGTTTTTT.

The chain combines TRBV14 with TRBJ2-7; 12 bases fit TRBD1. CDR1 is SGHDN and CDR2 is FVKESK in the germline V gene. J was trimmed by 5 bases and V by 4 bases; bases with no gene match: 3. There are 14 residues in the CDR3. The CDR3 DNA reads as TGTGCCAGCAGCCGGGACAGGGGGCTCCACGAGCAGTACTTC. Encoded protein: CASSRDRGLHEQYF.